The 20 T cell receptor beta chains given below trace back to one sample, sequenced in a study of T cell responses to AZD1222 COVID-19 vaccine. Clones were read by immunoSEQ multiplex PCR, and TCRdb kept only the in-frame ones, dropping some. The sample comprises 120,000 or so clones, around 90% of which are singletons, and 4% to 5% rests with the top ten. Material: peripheral blood, obtained 28 days after the second dose of the MenACWY control vaccine. The receptors were sampled from an adult who received the MenACWY meningococcal vaccine as a control.

This clone is a singleton in its sample. The chain recombines TRBV29-1 with TRBJ2-7, with D unclear. Trimming shortened V by 0 bases and J by 4 bases, and 4 bases separated the two germline ends. This CDR3 has 11 residues. Germline CDR1 and CDR2: SQVTM and ANQGSEA. The CDR3 DNA reads TGCAGCGTTGAAGAAGGGTACGAGCAGTACTTC. Its translation is CSVEEGYEQYF.

The V and J genes are TRBV19 and TRBJ2-1; TRBD2 aligns across 12 bases. The ends lost 5 bases at V and 5 bases at J; junction bases unmatched: 10. Germline CDR1 reads LNHDA; CDR2 reads SQIVND (reference sequence). CDR3 length: 17 residues. CDR3 sequence reads: CASSFLAGGHINNEQFF. The CDR3 DNA reads as TGTGCCAGTAGTTTTCTAGCGGGAGGGCATATCAACAATGAGCAGTTCTTC.

In this sample, this clone turned up once. The genes are TRBV28 and TRBJ2-7; a possible D gene is TRBD2 (6 bases). The CDR3 covers 15 residues. V shed 1 base and J shed 5 bases, with 15 bases lying between them. CDR1 and CDR2 from the germline V gene are MDHEN and SYDVKM. This CDR3 reads CASSLFPGVKNEQYF. In DNA form, the CDR3 reads TGTGCCAGCAGTTTATTCCCGGGAGTGAAGAACGAGCAGTACTTC. Based on the CDR3 plus reference TRBV28 and TRBJ2-7, the full variable domain is DVKVTQSSRYLVKRTGEKVFLECVQDMDHENMFWYRQDPGLGLRLIYFSYDVKMKEKGDIPEGYSVSREKKERFSLILESASTNQTSMYLCASSLFPGVKNEQYFGPGTRLTVT.

This clone was counted between two and nine times. The CDR3 bases are TGTGCCAGCAGTTCCCAGGGTAGAACTGGGGCCAACGTCCTGACTTTC. Protein product: CASSSQGRTGANVLTF. The chain employs TRBV28 and TRBJ2-6, with D tentatively TRBD1 (5 bases). The CDR3 has 16 residues. Germline V gene lookup returns CDR1 MDHEN and CDR2 SYDVKM. V was cut by 4 bases and J by 2 bases, with 12 bases left in between.

This chain connects TRBV5-6 to TRBJ1-1; D is ambiguous. Trimming shortened V by 2 bases and J by 3 bases, and 8 bases separated the two germline ends. Germline assignment: CDR1 SGHDT and CDR2 YYEEEE. CDR3 length: 13 residues. The CDR3: CASSLRPDTEAFF. Written as DNA, the CDR3 is TGTGCCAGCAGCTTAAGGCCCGACACTGAAGCTTTCTTT.

The chain carries TRBV6-6 and TRBJ2-7, with TRBD1 as a possible D gene (5 bases). Germline V gene data show CDR1 as MNHNY and CDR2 as SVGAGI (reference sequence). The V and J ends lost 2 bases and 2 bases respectively, with 10 bases between them. The CDR3 loop spans 14 amino acids. In nucleotides, the CDR3 is TGTGCCAGCAGTTACGAACAGGTGACCTACGAGCAGTACTTC. Translating gives CASSYEQVTYEQYF.

There are many counts of this clone. The chain carries TRBV15 and TRBJ2-1, with TRBD2 identical over 8 bases. Germline V gene lookup returns CDR1 LNHNV and CDR2 YYDKDF (reference sequence). The CDR3 is 12 amino acids. Trimming cost V 5 bases and J 7 bases; bases outside gene matches: 1. The CDR3 DNA follows: TGTGCCACCAGCGCTAGCGGGAATGAGCAGTTCTTC. Residues: CATSASGNEQFF.

The chain has TRBV5-3 and TRBJ1-2; D may be TRBD1 (5 bases). TRBV5-3 falls under the ORF class, with uncertain function. The germline V and J ends were trimmed by 4 bases and 4 bases, with 20 bases remaining between them. The CDR3 contains 16 residues. The CDR3 reads CARSPPVGRAAYGYTF. CDR3 DNA: TGTGCCAGAAGCCCGCCGGTTGGCAGGGCGGCCTATGGCTACACCTTC.

The sample holds one count of this clone. V gene TRBV2 combines with J gene TRBJ1-3, with TRBD1 as a possible D gene (5 bases). Germline V gives CDR1 SNHLY, CDR2 FYNNEI. V was clipped by 2 bases and J by 4 bases, with 12 bases between them. The CDR3 spans 15 residues. As DNA, the CDR3 is TGTGCCAGCAGTGAACACGGGGCGGGAGGAAACACCATATATTTT. This encodes CASSEHGAGGNTIYF.

This chain links TRBV10-3 with TRBJ1-1; no definite D call. The CDR3 spans 15 residues. Germline V gene sequence: CDR1 ENHRY, CDR2 SYGVKD. Trimming stripped 3 bases from V and 1 base from J, with 12 bases between. The CDR3 DNA follows: TGTGCCATCAGTGACGCACAGAGTAAGAACACTGAAGCTTTCTTT. Protein product: CAISDAQSKNTEAFF.

V usage is TRBV18 and J usage is TRBJ2-2; D possibly corresponds to TRBD1 (5 bases). This CDR3 contains 15 residues. Deletions cut 3 bases from V and 0 bases from J, with 8 bases between. Germline V lookup: CDR1 KGHSH, CDR2 LQKENI. CDR3 amino acids: CASSPDNTNTGELFF. CDR3 bases: TGTGCCAGCTCACCGGACAACACGAACACCGGGGAGCTGTTTTTT.

The J gene is TRBJ2-7, the V gene TRBV6-5, with TRBD1 as a possible D gene (5 bases). This CDR3 contains 13 residues. V lost 6 bases and J lost 6, with 15 bases in between. Germline V gene data show CDR1 as MNHEY and CDR2 as SVGAGI. The CDR3 region has the DNA TGTGCCAGCAGCGCGGACAATCAGGGCGAGCAGTACGTC. The encoded protein is CASSADNQGEQYV.

The chain recombines TRBV28 with TRBJ1-5; D not certain. The V gene's germline CDR1 is MDHEN and CDR2 SYDVKM. V was shortened by 2 bases and J by 4 bases, with 12 bases between the two germline ends. The CDR3 is 15 amino acids. DNA for the CDR3: TGTGCCAGCAGTTTACAGGACGCGGGTAATCAGCCCCAGCATTTT. This translates into CASSLQDAGNQPQHF.

The genes are TRBV9 and TRBJ2-3; D remains ambiguous. Germline-derived CDR1 and CDR2 are SGDLS and YYNGEE. There are 12 residues in the CDR3. The V gene lost 4 bases and the J gene lost 4 bases, with 7 bases spanning the gap. Here the CDR3 reads CASSQTADTQYF. CDR3 nucleotides: TGTGCCAGCAGCCAAACTGCAGATACGCAGTATTTT. The full variable domain, with the rest looked up from reference TRBV9 and TRBJ2-3, is DSGVTQTPKHLITATGQRVTLRCSPRSGDLSVYWYQQSLDQGLQFLIQYYNGEERAKGNILERFSAQQFPDLHSELNLSSLELGDSALYFCASSQTADTQYFGPGTRLTVL.

The chain joins TRBV19 to TRBJ1-1; tentatively, D is TRBD1 (5 bases). Germline V lookup: CDR1 LNHDA, CDR2 SQIVND (reference sequence). The CDR3 sequence is 13 residues long. The V end lost 1 base, the J end lost 8 bases, and 11 bases lay between the germline ends. CDR3 DNA: TGTGCCAGTAGTATAGCAAGGGCAGGGGAAGCTTTCTTT. This translates into CASSIARAGEAFF.

The chain combines TRBV19 with TRBJ1-1, with 7 bases that match TRBD1. CDR3 length: 14 amino acids. Germline V gene lookup returns CDR1 LNHDA and CDR2 SQIVND (reference sequence). V shed 5 bases and J 4 bases; nucleotides not matched to a gene: 7. Here the CDR3 reads CASSQTGRGTEAFF. CDR3 DNA: TGTGCCAGTAGTCAGACAGGGAGGGGCACTGAAGCTTTCTTT.

The rearrangement joins TRBV5-6 to TRBJ1-2, with 9 bases fitting TRBD1. Germline loops: CDR1 SGHDT, CDR2 YYEEEE. Unmatched junction bases numbered 5, after V lost 4 bases and J lost 4 bases. The CDR3 contains 14 residues. The CDR3 is CASSPDRGGYGYTF. The CDR3 DNA is TGTGCCAGCAGCCCGGACAGGGGAGGCTATGGCTACACCTTC.

J is TRBJ1-2 and V is TRBV7-6; 11 bases fit TRBD1. Looked up from germline, CDR1 is SGHVS and CDR2 is FNYEAQ. Trimming at V came to 3 bases and at J to 2 bases, leaving 2 bases not matched to a gene. The CDR3 extends over 15 amino acids. As DNA, the CDR3 is TGTGCCAGCAGCTTGGGACAGGGGGGAAACTATGGCTACACCTTC. Translated, it gives CASSLGQGGNYGYTF.

The CDR3 DNA reads TGTGCCAGCAGTCCACAGGGACCTGGCTGGGCCAACGTCCTGACTTTC. Encoded protein: CASSPQGPGWANVLTF. The chain uses TRBV27 and TRBJ2-6; D may be TRBD1 (6 bases). The ends were cut back, 5 bases at V and 5 bases at J, with 16 bases in the middle. CDR1 and CDR2 (germline): MNHEY, SMNVEV (reference sequence). CDR3 length equals 16 residues. Full variable domain (rest looked up from reference TRBV27 and TRBJ2-6): EAQVTQNPRYLITVTGKKLTVTCSQNMNHEYMSWYRQDPGLGLRQIYYSMNVEVTDKGDVPEGYKVSRKEKRNFPLILESPSPNQTSLYFCASSPQGPGWANVLTFGAGSRLTVL.

The chain links TRBV4-2 to TRBJ1-3; weak D call: TRBD1 (6 bases). Between the trimmed V and J ends, which lost 1 base and 2 bases, there was a span of 15 bases. The CDR3 covers 17 residues. CDR1 and CDR2 from the germline V gene are LGHNA and YNFKEQ. The CDR3 nucleotides read TGTGCCAGCAGCCAAGTAAGTGGAGACAGGACTGGAAACACCATATATTTT. Amino acids: CASSQVSGDRTGNTIYF.